These 26 T cell receptor beta chains were all obtained from the same sample, sequenced in a study of blood T cell repertoires in COVID-19. Profiling relied on immunoSEQ multiplex PCR, and the TCRdb table lists in-frame clones only, not all of them. Of tens of thousands of clones detected, around four fifths appear once; the ten largest clones hold approximately 5%. The specimen sequenced was peripheral blood. These TCRs come from a man between 65 and 85 years old with acute or convalescent COVID-19.

V gene TRBV3-1 (or the pseudogene TRBV3-2) combines with J gene TRBJ1-2; D remains ambiguous. The CDR3 has 13 residues. Germline lookup yields CDR1 LGHDT and CDR2 YNNKEL (reference sequence). V lost 3 bases to trimming and J lost 6 bases, with 11 bases between them. CDR3 nucleotides: TGTGCCAGCAGCCAGAGGGCGATGGATGGCTACACCTTC. This gives the protein CASSQRAMDGYTF.

The genes are TRBV12-5 and TRBJ2-1; 9 bases are shared with TRBD1. Germline-derived CDR1 and CDR2 are LGHNT and FRNRAP. This CDR3 contains 15 residues. J gave up 7 bases and V 6 bases, and 10 bases lay outside the gene matches. CDR3 residues: CASGNTGGADNEQFF. In nucleotides, the CDR3 is TGTGCTAGTGGCAATACAGGGGGCGCGGATAATGAGCAGTTCTTC.

This clone was observed once. This sequence joins TRBV27 and TRBJ2-5; 7 bases map to TRBD2. The CDR3 is 14 amino acids. Per the germline V gene, CDR1 is MNHEY and CDR2 is SMNVEV (reference sequence). Trimming took 1 base from V and 5 from J; bases not matched to a gene: 4. CDR3 in amino acids: CASSLFASGETQYF. CDR3 sequence (DNA): TGTGCCAGCAGTTTATTTGCTAGCGGTGAGACCCAGTACTTC.

This CDR3 reads CASRRGVGEEQYF. DNA of the CDR3: TGTGCCAGCCGAAGGGGCGTCGGAGAGGAGCAGTACTTC. This chain links TRBV25-1 with TRBJ2-7; a possible D gene is TRBD1 (5 bases). V was cut by 8 bases and J by 7 bases, with 18 bases left in between. The CDR3 sequence is 13 residues long. Germline V lookup: CDR1 MGHDK, CDR2 SYGVNS.

This clone was seen just once. The chain joins TRBV11-2 to TRBJ2-5; D unresolved. The CDR3 has 16 residues. V dropped 7 bases and J dropped 1 base, with 19 bases sitting between them. Looked up from germline, CDR1 is SGHAT and CDR2 is FQNNGV. CDR3 nucleotides: TGTGCCAGCACCCTCCCCGGGTGGGTGGGCCAAGAGACCCAGTACTTC. The encoded protein is CASTLPGWVGQETQYF.

The gene calls are TRBV20-1 and TRBJ1-5; a possible D gene is TRBD1 (6 bases). CDR1 is DFQATT, CDR2 SNEGSKA, per germline (reference sequence). The CDR3 is made up of 13 amino acids. Trimming took 3 bases from V and 5 from J, leaving 11 bases between them. The CDR3 loop reads CSASLGGDQPQHF. The CDR3 coding sequence is TGCAGTGCTAGTTTAGGGGGGGATCAGCCCCAGCATTTT.

The chain links TRBV21-1 to TRBJ2-3; the tabulated D call, TRBD2, remains unverified against the DNA. TRBV21-1 is shown as a pseudogene. This CDR3 has 18 amino acids. CDR3 region: CASSKAPISPTSTDTQYF. The DNA of the CDR3 is TGTGCCAGCAGCAAAGCGCCCATCAGTCCGACTAGCACAGATACGCAGTATTTT.

The chain employs TRBV9 and TRBJ1-2; D is perhaps TRBD1 (5 bases). Germline assignment: CDR1 SGDLS and CDR2 YYNGEE. The V end lost 4 bases, the J end lost 4 bases, and 14 bases lay between the germline ends. The CDR3 is made up of 14 amino acids. Here the CDR3 reads CASSRGEGGYGYTF. The DNA of the CDR3 is TGTGCCAGCAGCCGGGGGGAGGGTGGCTATGGCTACACCTTC.

The V call is TRBV5-1, the J call TRBJ1-2, with TRBD1 matching over 8 bases. CDR1 SGHRS and CDR2 YFSETQ come from the germline V gene. CDR3 size: 15 residues. V gave up 0 bases and J gave up 1 base; unmatched junction bases: 2. CDR3 sequence (DNA): TGCGCCAGCAGCTTGGGACAGGGGATTAACTATGGCTACACCTTC. This translates into CASSLGQGINYGYTF.

The chain uses TRBV19 and TRBJ2-1; TRBD2 agrees at 8 bases. The CDR3 totals 14 residues. Germline loops: CDR1 LNHDA, CDR2 SQIVND (reference sequence). The ends lost 1 base at V and 9 bases at J; junction bases unmatched: 5. The CDR3 reads CASSIAGGLGEQFF. The CDR3 nucleotides are TGTGCCAGTAGTATAGCGGGGGGGCTCGGTGAGCAGTTCTTC.

This rearrangement joins TRBV19 to TRBJ2-5; a possible D gene is TRBD2 (6 bases). V shed 3 bases and J shed 2 bases, with 10 bases lying between them. There are 14 residues in the CDR3. Germline V gene sequence: CDR1 LNHDA, CDR2 SQIVND (reference sequence). The CDR3 nucleotides read TGTGCCAGTAGTATGGGACTGACTCAAGAGACCCAGTACTTC. This translates into CASSMGLTQETQYF.

The chain links TRBV9 to TRBJ1-2, with 7 bases identical to TRBD1. Germline CDR1 and CDR2: SGDLS and YYNGEE. After removal of 4 bases from V and 4 bases from J, the junction contained 7 bases not matched to a gene. The CDR3 is 14 amino acids. CDR3: CASSLETGLYGYTF. In DNA form, the CDR3 reads TGTGCCAGCAGCCTCGAGACAGGGCTCTATGGCTACACCTTC.

This clone has just a few counts. The chain combines TRBV20-1 with TRBJ1-1, with a tentative D call TRBD1 (5 bases). The CDR3 is 16 residues long. The germline CDR1 and CDR2 sequences are DFQATT and SNEGSKA (reference sequence). V lost 3 bases and J lost 1, with 18 bases in between. The CDR3: CSASGSQGYRNTEAFF. The DNA for the CDR3 is TGCAGTGCTAGTGGTAGTCAGGGATATCGGAACACTGAAGCTTTCTTT.

The rearrangement joins TRBV2 to TRBJ1-4; a weak D match, TRBD1 (5 bases). CDR1 SNHLY and CDR2 FYNNEI come from the germline V gene. The V gene lost 4 bases and the J gene lost 6 bases, with 12 bases spanning the gap. This CDR3 comprises 14 residues. CDR3 amino acids: CASSVGEGDEKLFF. CDR3 nucleotide sequence: TGTGCCAGCAGTGTAGGGGAAGGGGATGAAAAACTGTTTTTT.

This clone appeared a few times. The CDR3 DNA is TGTGCCAGCAGCCGGAAAGACACAGGGCGCGCAGAAGGCTACACCTTC. Amino acids: CASSRKDTGRAEGYTF. The rearrangement joins TRBV4-2 to TRBJ1-2, with a possible D match to TRBD1 (6 bases). Trimming took 4 bases from V and 8 from J, leaving 23 bases between them. This CDR3 spans 16 amino acids. Germline V gene sequence: CDR1 LGHNA, CDR2 YNFKEQ.

J is TRBJ2-5 and V is TRBV6-5, with TRBD2 as a possible D gene (7 bases). Per germline, CDR1 MNHEY and CDR2 SVGAGI. This CDR3 has 14 amino acids. V gave up 2 bases and J gave up 5 bases, with 12 bases separating them. The CDR3, as DNA: TGTGCCAGCAGTTACCGGGGGAGGGGGGAGACCCAGTACTTC. The encoded protein is CASSYRGRGETQYF.

This clone was detected only a few times. CDR3 sequence (DNA): TGTGCCAGCAGCCCCCGGGTCACCGGGGAGCTGTTTTTT. This gives the protein CASSPRVTGELFF. The chain has TRBV11-3 and TRBJ2-2; D not certain. Trimming removed 5 bases at V and 4 bases at J, with 8 bases between. Germline V lookup: CDR1 SGHNT, CDR2 YENEEA. The CDR3 sequence is 13 residues long.

This chain joins TRBV7-8 and TRBJ2-1; 12 nucleotides match TRBD2. CDR3 length equals 14 residues. Germline lookup yields CDR1 SGHVS and CDR2 FQNEAQ. V trimming: 5 bases; J trimming: 8 bases; junction bases outside the gene matches: 4. The DNA for the CDR3 is TGTGCCAGCAGCCAAAGGACTAGCGGGGATGAGCAGTTCTTC. Its protein product is CASSQRTSGDEQFF.

The rearrangement links TRBV24-1 to TRBJ2-1, with D perhaps matching TRBD2 (6 bases). Germline V gene sequence: CDR1 KGHDR, CDR2 SFDVKD. The V end was cut by 5 bases, the J end by 10 bases, with 8 bases between. This CDR3 spans 11 amino acids. Written as DNA, the CDR3 is TGTGCCACCAGTGGAGGGAGGGAGCAGTTCTTC. Its protein product is CATSGGREQFF.

This rearrangement joins TRBV9 to TRBJ2-1; weak D call: TRBD1 (8 bases). Trimming removed 4 bases at V and 8 bases at J, with 19 bases between. This CDR3 is built from 15 residues. Germline V gene lookup returns CDR1 SGDLS and CDR2 YYNGEE. The DNA of the CDR3 is TGTGCCAGCAGCCTCAGCGGGACAGGCATCGATGAGCAGTTCTTC. Amino acid sequence: CASSLSGTGIDEQFF.

The chain links TRBV7-8 to TRBJ2-3; 14 bases are shared with TRBD2. Germline V gene lookup returns CDR1 SGHVS and CDR2 FQNEAQ. V shed 5 bases, J shed 11 bases, and the junction held 9 bases outside the gene matches. This CDR3 is built from 15 residues. The DNA for the CDR3 is TGTGCCAGCAGCCCCGGGACTAGCGGGGGTTGGGGGCAGTATTTT. Its protein product is CASSPGTSGGWGQYF. The variable domain in full, with the rest retrieved from reference TRBV7-8 and TRBJ2-3, is GAGVSQSPRYKVAKRGQDVALRCDPISGHVSLFWYQQALGQGPEFLTYFQNEAQLDKSGLPSDRFFAERPEGSVSTLKIQRTQQEDSAVYLCASSPGTSGGWGQYFGPGTRLTVL.

The rearrangement uses TRBV24-1 and TRBJ2-2; 10 nucleotides line up with TRBD1. V gave up 7 bases and J gave up 5 bases; unmatched junction bases: 9. Germline values: CDR1 KGHDR, CDR2 SFDVKD. The CDR3 extends over 16 amino acids. CDR3 amino acids: CATRVDRGQGTGELFF. For the CDR3, the DNA is TGTGCCACCAGAGTCGACAGGGGGCAAGGTACCGGGGAGCTGTTTTTT.

The V gene is TRBV27, the J gene TRBJ1-6; 7 bases fit TRBD1. The junction had 2 bases not matched to a gene; V was cut back by 6 bases and J by 9 bases. This CDR3 is built from 12 residues. Germline values: CDR1 MNHEY, CDR2 SMNVEV (reference sequence). CDR3 nucleotide sequence: TGTGCCAGCAGCACAGGGGCTTCACCCCTCCACTTT. Translating gives CASSTGASPLHF.

The chain couples TRBV3-1 (or the pseudogene TRBV3-2) to TRBJ1-4; D is possibly TRBD1 (6 bases). Germline V gene data show CDR1 as LGHDT and CDR2 as YNNKEL (reference sequence). Trimming took 5 bases from V and 11 from J, leaving 15 bases between them. The CDR3 has 13 residues. CDR3 coding DNA: TGTGCCAGCAGCGGTGGGGGCCAAGGGAAACTGTTTTTT. Translation: CASSGGGQGKLFF.

The chain has TRBV2 and TRBJ1-5; no clear D gene. The CDR3 is 15 amino acids. Trimming pared 6 bases from V and 1 base from J, leaving 13 bases between. From germline, CDR1 is SNHLY and CDR2 FYNNEI. The CDR3 protein is CASRRSRHSNQPQHF. CDR3 bases: TGTGCCAGCAGGAGGTCCCGGCACAGCAATCAGCCCCAGCATTTT.

The chain employs TRBV7-9 and TRBJ2-5, with 15 bases fitting TRBD2. Germline CDR1 is SEHNR and CDR2 is FQNEAQ (reference sequence). The CDR3 sequence is 18 residues long. V lost 5 bases and J lost 5; bases outside the gene matches: 12. CDR3 protein: CASSPNGGLAGGRETQYF. For the CDR3, the DNA is TGTGCCAGCAGCCCCAACGGGGGACTAGCGGGGGGCCGGGAGACCCAGTACTTC.